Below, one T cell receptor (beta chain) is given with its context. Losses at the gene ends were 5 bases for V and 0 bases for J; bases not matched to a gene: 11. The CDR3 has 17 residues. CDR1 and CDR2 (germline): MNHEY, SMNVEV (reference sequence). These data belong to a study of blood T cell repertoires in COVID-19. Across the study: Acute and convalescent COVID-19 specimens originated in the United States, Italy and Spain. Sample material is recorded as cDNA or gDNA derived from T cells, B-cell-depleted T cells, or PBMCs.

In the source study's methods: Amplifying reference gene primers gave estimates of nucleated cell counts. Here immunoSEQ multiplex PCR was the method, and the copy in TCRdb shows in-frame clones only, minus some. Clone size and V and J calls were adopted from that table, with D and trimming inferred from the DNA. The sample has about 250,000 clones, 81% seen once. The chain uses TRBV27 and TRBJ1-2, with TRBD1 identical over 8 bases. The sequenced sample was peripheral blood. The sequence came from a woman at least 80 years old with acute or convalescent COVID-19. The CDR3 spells CASSRSGQGLPNYGYTF. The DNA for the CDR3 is TGTGCCAGCAGTCGATCCGGACAGGGCCTCCCTAACTATGGCTACACCTTC.